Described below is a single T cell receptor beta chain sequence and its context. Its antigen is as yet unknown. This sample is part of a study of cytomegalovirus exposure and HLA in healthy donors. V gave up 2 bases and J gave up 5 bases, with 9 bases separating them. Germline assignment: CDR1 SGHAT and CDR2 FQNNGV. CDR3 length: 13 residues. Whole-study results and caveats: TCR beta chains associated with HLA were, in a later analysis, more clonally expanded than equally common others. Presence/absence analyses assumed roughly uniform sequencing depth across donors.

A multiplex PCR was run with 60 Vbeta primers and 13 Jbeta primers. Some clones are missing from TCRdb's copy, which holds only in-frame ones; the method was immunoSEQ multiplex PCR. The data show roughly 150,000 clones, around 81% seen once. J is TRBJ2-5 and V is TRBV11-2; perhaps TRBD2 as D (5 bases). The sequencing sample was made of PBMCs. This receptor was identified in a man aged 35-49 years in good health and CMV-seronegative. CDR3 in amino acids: CASSLNGIETQYF. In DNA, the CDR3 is TGTGCCAGCAGCTTAAACGGGATCGAGACCCAGTACTTC.